This T cell receptor beta chain was obtained from a study of tumor-infiltrating lymphocytes in glioblastoma multiforme. Deletions cut 5 bases from V and 3 bases from J, with 19 bases between. This CDR3 comprises 16 residues. Germline values: CDR1 SGHTA, CDR2 FQGNSA. A note on this clonotype: Its specificity is unknown.

Multiple V-beta primers and a C-beta primer amplified TCRB from RNA. Input was 0.5 ug total RNA, reverse-transcribed with a C-beta primer. Unique molecular identifiers were not described for the libraries. TCRdb passed the multiplex PCR reads through MiXCR, listing each CDR3 protein once. The data contain around 10,000 distinct CDR3 sequences, around three fifths of them singletons. Study findings and constraints: T cells were not sorted into functional subsets. Only one glioblastoma patient had TCR and mutation analysis.

Sequencing was performed on brain tumor tissue. The clonotype comes from a male donor with glioblastoma. The chain combines TRBV7-2 with TRBJ1-2, with D possibly being TRBD1 (5 bases). CDR3 region: CASSPVWGGGDYGYTF. Written as DNA, the CDR3 is TGTGCCAGCAGCCCCGTTTGGGGGGGTGGAGACTATGGCTACACCTTC. The full variable domain, in which reference TRBV7-2 and TRBJ1-2 provide the parts outside the CDR3, is GAGVSQSPSNKVTEKGKDVELRCDPISGHTALYWYRQSLGQGLEFLIYFQGNSAPDKSGLPSDRFSAERTGGSVSTLTIQRTQQEDSAVYLCASSPVWGGGDYGYTFGSGTRLTVV.